This T cell receptor beta chain was retrieved from a study of T-cell reconstitution after alpha-beta-depleted transplantation in children. Overall study findings and caveats: Several hundred expanded graft clones reportedly were the source of alpha-beta T cells about two months after transplant.

The table lists this clonotype with many counts. Its antigen remains unidentified. CDR3 size: 16 residues. Trimming removed 2 bases from V and 5 bases from J; junction bases left unmatched: 8. Germline V lookup: CDR1 MDHEN, CDR2 SYDVKM. TCRbeta library preparation incorporated unique molecular identifiers. TCRdb reprocessed the PCR reads via MiXCR and lists one record per CDR3 protein. The sample includes 500,000 to 650,000 distinct CDR3 sequences, approximately 12% of them seen just once. The receptor was isolated from a male patient aged 5 to 17 who had a stem cell transplant for acute myeloid leukemia, so the T cells may come from the graft donor. This sample comprised PBMCs, mostly from graft donor cells, obtained 360 days after TCRalphabeta/CD19-depleted stem cell transplant. The rearrangement uses TRBV28 and TRBJ2-2; 7 nucleotides agree with TRBD2. The CDR3 region has the DNA TGTGCCAGCAGTTTAGTAGTTCTAGCGGTTACCGGGGAGCTGTTTTTT. As protein: CASSLVVLAVTGELFF. Complete variable domain (other parts from reference TRBV28 and TRBJ2-2): DVKVTQSSRYLVKRTGEKVFLECVQDMDHENMFWYRQDPGLGLRLIYFSYDVKMKEKGDIPEGYSVSREKKERFSLILESASTNQTSMYLCASSLVVLAVTGELFFGEGSRLTVL.